The rows below give T cell receptor beta chains drawn from one sample of a study of T cells in Graves' hyperthyroidism and ophthalmopathy. MiXCR, run by TCRdb on the multiplex PCR reads, gives a single entry per CDR3 protein. The data hold almost 350,000 distinct CDR3 sequences, with over 15% observed a single time. The sequencing input was blood. These receptors were collected from a woman aged 40 to 55 with Graves' ophthalmopathy. The CDR3 runs from the conserved cysteine through the conserved F or W. D genes are given only for firm matches. Clone size is stated in some rows and not others, as once, few, many or a class when expanded.

V	D	J	size	DNA	CDR3
TRBV7-3	TRBD1	TRBJ1-5	NA	TGTGCCAGCAGCTTAAAGACAGGGCCCTTCAGGGTAAACTATAGCAATCAGCCCCAGCATTTT	CASSLKTGPFRVNYSNQPQHF
TRBV4-3	TRBD1	TRBJ2-2	NA	TGCGCCAGCAGCCAAGAGTGGACAGGAACCGGGGAGCTGTTTTTT	CASSQEWTGTGELFF
TRBV12-3/TRBV12-4	TRBD1	TRBJ2-7	NA	TGTGCCAGCACCCCGACAGGGGGAACCTACGAGCAGTACTTC	CASTPTGGTYEQYF
TRBV28	NA	TRBJ1-5	many	TGTGCCAGCAGTCCGTCTTGGTCCCAGCATTTT	CASSPSWSQHF
TRBV6-5	NA	TRBJ2-2	many	TGTGCCAGCAGGCCTAGCGTGGAGGGCGGGGAGCTGTTTTTT	CASRPSVEGGELFF
TRBV10-3	TRBD1	TRBJ1-2	many	TGTGCCATCAGAGGGACAGGGGACTATGGCTACACCTTC	CAIRGTGDYGYTF
TRBV20-1	NA	TRBJ2-4	many	TGCAGTGCTAGGGGAGCAACTCAGAGCAACATTCAGTACTTC	CSARGATQSNIQYF
TRBV11-2	NA	TRBJ2-5	NA	TGTGCCAGCAGCTTTGGGGAAAAAGAGACCCAGTACTTC	CASSFGEKETQYF
TRBV5-4	TRBD1	TRBJ2-2	NA	TGTGCCAGCAGCGTTGGACAGGGGAAAACCGGGGAGCTGTTTTTT	CASSVGQGKTGELFF
TRBV28	NA	TRBJ2-5	many	TGTGCCAGCAGCATAACAGGTCTCGGGGAGACCCAGTACTTC	CASSITGLGETQYF
TRBV19	NA	TRBJ2-7	many	TGTGCCAGTAGTGGAACGCTACAGGGTGAGCAGTACTTC	CASSGTLQGEQYF
TRBV10-2	NA	TRBJ1-5	many	TGCGCCAGCAGTGAGAACTCGGGCAGTTTTCAGCCCCAGCATTTT	CASSENSGSFQPQHF
TRBV12-3/TRBV12-4	NA	TRBJ1-2	NA	TGTGCCAGCAGCGACCGGGACATTACCATTTATGGCTACACCTTC	CASSDRDITIYGYTF
TRBV2	NA	TRBJ1-1	many	TGTGCCAGCAGTGAAAGGGCCCAGTGGGACATGAACACTGAAGCTTTCTTT	CASSERAQWDMNTEAFF
TRBV28	TRBD1	TRBJ2-7	many	TGTGCCAGCAGTACAACAGGGGGCCAAAAATCCTTTACCTACGAGCAGTACTTC	CASSTTGGQKSFTYEQYF
TRBV28	TRBD1	TRBJ1-1	many	TGTGCCAGCAGTGCCCGGACAGGGGCTGAAGCTTTCTTT	CASSARTGAEAFF
TRBV6-1	NA	TRBJ1-1	many	TGTGCCAGTGAGGTGGGTAGGGGCACTGAAGCTTTCTTT	CASEVGRGTEAFF
TRBV6-1	NA	TRBJ1-5	few	TGTGCCAGCAGTGAAACGCACAGCCATCAGCCCCAGCCTTTT	CASSETHSHQPQPF
TRBV9	NA	TRBJ2-2	many	TGTGCCAGTTCCTCGGGACCCACGAACACCGGGGAGCTGTTTTTT	CASSSGPTNTGELFF
TRBV27	NA	TRBJ1-1	many	TGTGCCAGCAGATCATGGGAGGGAGCGGGGAACACTGAAGCTTTCTTT	CASRSWEGAGNTEAFF
TRBV30	NA	TRBJ2-2	many	TGTGCCTGGAGTGTAGGAGGAGGGGCCGGGGAGCTGTTTTTT	CAWSVGGGAGELFF
TRBV15	NA	TRBJ1-3	NA	TGTGCCACCAGCAGAGGTGACAGGTCTTCGTCAGGAAACACCATATATTTT	CATSRGDRSSSGNTIYF
TRBV28	NA	TRBJ2-7	NA	TGTGCCAGCAGCCTCTCCCCCCTCGAGCAGTACTTC	CASSLSPLEQYF
TRBV29-1	NA	TRBJ1-3	many	TGCAGTATCCGGGACACCTCTGGAAACACCATATATTTT	CSIRDTSGNTIYF
TRBV10-3	NA	TRBJ1-1	NA	TGTGCCATCAGTGTTCGGTCCCTAGGGATGAACACTGAAGCTTTCTTT	CAISVRSLGMNTEAFF
TRBV5-4	NA	TRBJ1-6	many	TGTGCCAGCAGCTTGGAGACCACTAATTCACCCCTCCACTTT	CASSLETTNSPLHF
TRBV11-1	NA	TRBJ1-3	many	TGTGCCAGCAGCTTCGGGACCGACTTAACAACCGGAAACACCATATATTTT	CASSFGTDLTTGNTIYF
TRBV6-1	NA	TRBJ1-1	few	TGTGCCAGCAGGTCCCCCACGGTAAAGAACACTGAAGCTTTCTTT	CASRSPTVKNTEAFF
TRBV12-3/TRBV12-4	NA	TRBJ1-1	many	TGTGCCAGCAGTCACGGAGGACACTCGAACACTGAAGCTTTCTTT	CASSHGGHSNTEAFF
TRBV6-5	NA	TRBJ1-2	many	TGTGCCAGCAGTCCCCGGGGGGCTAACTATGGCTACACCTTC	CASSPRGANYGYTF
TRBV6-5	NA	TRBJ2-7	NA	TGTGCCAGCAGTTATTCAGACACCTACGAGCAGTACTTC	CASSYSDTYEQYF
TRBV10-1	NA	TRBJ1-6	NA	TGCGCCAGCAGTGAACGGGCACTGCATAAATCACCCCTCCACTTT	CASSERALHKSPLHF
TRBV11-2	TRBD1	TRBJ2-7	many	TGTGCCAGCACGAGACAGGGAGCCTACGAGCAGTACTTC	CASTRQGAYEQYF
TRBV6-2/TRBV6-3	NA	TRBJ1-1	many	TGTGCCAGCAGTTACGGCATAACTTTGAACACTGAAGCTTTCTTT	CASSYGITLNTEAFF
TRBV12-3/TRBV12-4	NA	TRBJ2-5	many	TGTGCCAGCAGCCCCGGGCAGGGGGGAATCCAGTACTTC	CASSPGQGGIQYF
TRBV27	TRBD1	TRBJ1-6	many	TGTGCCAGCAGCTCGACAGGGAGGAATTCACCCCTCCACTTT	CASSSTGRNSPLHF
TRBV12-5	NA	TRBJ1-1	many	TGTGCTAGTTTTCTGGCAGCCGGCACTGAAGCTTTCTTT	CASFLAAGTEAFF